This T cell receptor beta chain was recorded in a study of T cells in Graves' hyperthyroidism and ophthalmopathy. Across the study: Pretreatment peripheral blood was obtained at initial diagnosis.

There were TCR beta CDR3 regions amplified from RNA transcripts. During a first-round RT-PCR of the TCR CDR3, the HTBI primer set was used. TCRdb ran MiXCR on the multiplex PCR reads and lists one entry per CDR3 protein. The table has hundreds of thousands of distinct CDR3 sequences, more than 15% seen once. There are many counts of this clonotype. Its target is unknown. Disease lasting under 3 months, a NOSPECS grade of at least 4, and a Clinical Activity Score of at least 3 were features of the ophthalmopathy patients. Patients were excluded because of uncontrolled infection, other autoimmune disease, pregnancy or lactation. The length of the CDR3 is 14 residues. V lost 3 bases and J lost 2, with 9 bases in between. Study-wide results and limits: Patients with ophthalmopathy were separated from those with stable hyperthyroidism by a 13 V-J model.

The source of this sequence is a woman between 40 and 50 years old with Graves' ophthalmopathy. This chain links TRBV12-3 or TRBV12-4 with TRBJ2-3; D perhaps matches TRBD1 (5 bases). Sequenced material: blood. In DNA, the CDR3 is TGTGCCAGCAGTTTTAGGGGTGCCACAGATACGCAGTATTTT. This codes for CASSFRGATDTQYF.